The entry that follows covers one TCR beta chain sequence. The antigen is not known. This entry is derived from a study of OX40 agonist ivuxolimab in advanced cancers. Study-wide points: CD4+ and CD8+ blood T cells expanded clonally by week 6 at 0.1 to 3.0 mg/kg. It was also the case that some nonresponders had low normalized T-cell clonal expansion.

Assay used: immunoSEQ multiplex PCR; TCRdb lists only in-frame clones, some missing. The repertoire has more than 50,000 clones, roughly 85% of them found once; the top ten carry under 4.5%. Per the germline V gene, CDR1 is SGHTS and CDR2 is YDEGEE. V lost 4 bases to trimming and J lost 4 bases; unmatched junction nucleotides: 10. The length of the CDR3 is 15 residues. The chain combines TRBV5-8 with TRBJ1-2, with 7 bases aligning to TRBD1. The sequence came from an adult with an advanced solid tumor such as melanoma, head and neck, liver or kidney cancer. The sample in question was CD4+ or CD8+ T cells sorted from blood, obtained in a trial of the OX40 agonist ivuxolimab. The DNA of the CDR3 is TGTGCCAGCAGCCCACAGGACAGGAACTTCTATGGCTACACCTTC. This codes for CASSPQDRNFYGYTF.